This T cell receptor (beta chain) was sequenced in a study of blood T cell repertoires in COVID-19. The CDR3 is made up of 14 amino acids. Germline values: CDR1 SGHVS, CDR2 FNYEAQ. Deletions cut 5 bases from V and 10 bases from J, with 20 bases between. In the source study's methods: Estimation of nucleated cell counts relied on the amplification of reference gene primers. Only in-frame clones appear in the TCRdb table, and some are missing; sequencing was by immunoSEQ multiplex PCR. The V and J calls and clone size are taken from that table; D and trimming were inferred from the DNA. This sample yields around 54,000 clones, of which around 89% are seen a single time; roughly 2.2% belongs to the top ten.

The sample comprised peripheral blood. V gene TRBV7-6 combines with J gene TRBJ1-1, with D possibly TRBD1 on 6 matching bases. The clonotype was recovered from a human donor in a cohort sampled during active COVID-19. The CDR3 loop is CASSPQGGFIGAFF. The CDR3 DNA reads TGTGCCAGCAGCCCACAGGGAGGGTTCATTGGAGCTTTCTTT.